This T cell receptor beta chain stems from a study of blood T cell repertoires in COVID-19. Study-wide background: Collection of acute and convalescent COVID-19 samples took place in the United States, Italy and Spain. Sources were T cells, B-cell-depleted T cells, or PBMCs; the material itself was cDNA or gDNA.

Assay used: immunoSEQ multiplex PCR; TCRdb lists only in-frame clones, some missing. The profile covers about 210,000 clones, with about 82% appearing a single time and 5% to 7% taken by the ten largest. Recruitment covered about two dozen US areas and drew participants whose ages spanned about 18 to 90 years. CDR1 is MNHEY and CDR2 is SVGEGT in the germline V gene. This CDR3 is built from 16 residues. Trimming took 6 bases from V and 11 from J; bases not matched to a gene: 17. The rearrangement joins TRBV6-2 or TRBV6-3 to TRBJ2-4; 9 bases match TRBD2. What was sequenced was PBMCs or T cells enriched from blood (not recorded which). This clonotype was obtained from a man aged 35-49 years with acute COVID-19. CDR3 protein: CASSPGTSRRPLVQYF. DNA for the CDR3: TGTGCCAGCAGCCCCGGGACTAGCAGGAGGCCTCTGGTTCAGTACTTC.